These 22 T cell receptor beta chains were all obtained from the same sample, sequenced in a study of blood T cell repertoires in COVID-19. The repertoire was sequenced with immunoSEQ multiplex PCR; TCRdb's copy has only in-frame clones and lacks some. The sample has 150,000 to 200,000 clones; roughly 85% are singletons. Sequencing input: peripheral blood. These receptors were collected from a woman aged 55-69 years with acute or convalescent COVID-19.

This clone came up a few times. The rearrangement uses TRBV18 and TRBJ1-1; D gene uncertain. Trimming pared 3 bases from V and 7 bases from J, leaving 12 bases between. Germline values: CDR1 KGHSH, CDR2 LQKENI. The CDR3 runs to 13 residues. DNA for the CDR3: TGTGCCAGCTCACCCCGTTGGGAGATTGAAGCTTTCTTT. It translates to CASSPRWEIEAFF.

J is TRBJ1-3 and V is TRBV6-5, with no clear D. CDR1 and CDR2 from the germline V gene are MNHEY and SVGAGI. The CDR3 is made up of 13 amino acids. The ends were cut back, 2 bases at V and 3 bases at J, with 5 bases in the middle. CDR3 protein: CASSYNLGNTIYF. The CDR3 DNA is TGTGCCAGCAGTTACAATCTTGGAAACACCATATATTTT.

The chain links TRBV5-1 to TRBJ2-2, with D perhaps matching TRBD1 (5 bases). With 6 bases removed from V and 4 bases from J, the gap between germline ends came to 16 bases. Germline CDR1 SGHRS, CDR2 YFSETQ. The CDR3 spans 15 residues. The CDR3 sequence: CASTSGAGRTGELFF. DNA of the CDR3: TGCGCCAGCACCTCTGGTGCAGGGCGCACCGGGGAGCTGTTTTTT.

This clone occurred once. J is TRBJ2-5 and V is TRBV27; 7 bases are shared with TRBD2. Germline loops: CDR1 MNHEY, CDR2 SMNVEV (reference sequence). The CDR3 has 15 amino acids. Trimming cost V 5 bases and J 3 bases; bases outside gene matches: 9. CDR3: CASSLFGTKKETQYF. DNA for the CDR3: TGTGCCAGCAGTCTGTTTGGGACTAAAAAAGAGACCCAGTACTTC.

This clone has just one count. The rearrangement joins TRBV4-1 to TRBJ2-1; 9 positions agree with TRBD2. CDR1 and CDR2 (germline): MGHRA, YSYEKL. The CDR3 sequence is 16 residues long. The ends lost 0 bases at V and 7 bases at J; junction bases unmatched: 7. The CDR3 DNA is TGCGCCAGCAGCCAAGATATTAGGACTAGCGTGAATGAGCAGTTCTTC. Protein sequence: CASSQDIRTSVNEQFF.

This clone was counted at least ten times. The V and J genes are TRBV28 and TRBJ2-7; maybe TRBD2 (5 bases). The CDR3 consists of 16 residues. The V end was cut by 3 bases, the J end by 0 bases, with 15 bases between. CDR1 is MDHEN, CDR2 SYDVKM, per germline. CDR3 nucleotide sequence: TGTGCCAGCAGTTTTGGTGAGGGTCAGAACTCCTACGAGCAGTACTTC. It encodes CASSFGEGQNSYEQYF.

The V and J genes are TRBV29-1 and TRBJ2-5, with D perhaps matching TRBD2 (5 bases). Germline CDR1 is SQVTM and CDR2 is ANQGSEA. V dropped 4 bases and J dropped 5 bases, with 5 bases sitting between them. CDR3 length: 10 residues. The CDR3 loop is CSVGGETQYF. CDR3 coding DNA: TGCAGCGTTGGCGGGGAGACCCAGTACTTC.

The CDR3 here is CASINTPGQGVQETQYF. The CDR3 region has the DNA TGTGCCAGCATTAATACGCCGGGACAGGGGGTCCAAGAGACCCAGTACTTC. The rearrangement joins TRBV28 to TRBJ2-5; 11 nucleotides line up with TRBD1. This CDR3 is built from 17 residues. CDR1 is MDHEN and CDR2 is SYDVKM in the germline V gene. J gave up 1 base and V 7 bases, and 11 bases lay outside the gene matches.

In its sample, this clone was seen a few times. V gene TRBV25-1 combines with J gene TRBJ1-2, with TRBD1 matching over 7 bases. This CDR3 contains 13 residues. V shed 4 bases, J shed 7 bases, and the junction held 6 bases outside the gene matches. Germline CDR1 reads MGHDK; CDR2 reads SYGVNS. Written as DNA, the CDR3 is TGTGCCAGCAGTGTACAGGGGCGGGGTGGCTACACCTTC. This translates into CASSVQGRGGYTF.

The chain uses TRBV6-4 and TRBJ2-3, with TRBD1 matching 9 bases. The J segment lost 1 base and the V segment lost 3 bases, leaving 2 bases of the junction unmatched. This CDR3 comprises 15 residues. The germline CDR1 and CDR2 sequences are MRHNA and SNTAGT. CDR3 DNA: TGTGCCAGCAGTGAAGGGACAGGGCGCACAGATACGCAGTATTTT. The encoded protein is CASSEGTGRTDTQYF.

The chain recombines TRBV3-1 (or the pseudogene TRBV3-2) with TRBJ2-1, with 8 bases that match TRBD2. The length of the CDR3 is 19 residues. From germline, CDR1 is LGHDT and CDR2 YNNKEL (reference sequence). J lost 0 bases, V lost 0 bases, and 10 bases had no gene match. For the CDR3, the DNA is TGTGCCAGCAGCCAAGATTCGAGACTAGCGTCGAGCTCCTACAATGAGCAGTTCTTC. It translates to CASSQDSRLASSSYNEQFF.

This chain links TRBV2 with TRBJ1-6, with D hard to call. CDR1 is SNHLY, CDR2 FYNNEI, per germline. The CDR3 totals 14 residues. Trimming pared 3 bases from V and 9 bases from J, leaving 12 bases between. The CDR3 DNA is TGTGCCAGCAGTGACCTCGTCCTCGGTTCACCCCTCCACTTT. Its protein is CASSDLVLGSPLHF.

The chain joins TRBV7-9 to TRBJ1-6; D is undetermined. The germline V gene encodes CDR1 SEHNR and CDR2 FQNEAQ (reference sequence). This CDR3 comprises 15 residues. Trimming cost V 5 bases and J 8 bases, with 16 bases left between them. The CDR3 DNA reads TGTGCCAGCAGCCCCTTTACCCGAGTGGATTCACCCCTCCACTTT. Protein sequence: CASSPFTRVDSPLHF.

The chain uses TRBV19 and TRBJ2-1; the match to TRBD2 covers 11 bases. The germline V gene encodes CDR1 LNHDA and CDR2 SQIVND (reference sequence). J gave up 8 bases and V 6 bases, and 9 bases lay outside the gene matches. The CDR3 has 15 residues. CDR3 DNA sequence: TGTGCCAGTAGGCCCCACACTAGCGGGAGTGATGAGCAGTTCTTC. Translating gives CASRPHTSGSDEQFF.

V and J are TRBV3-1 (or the pseudogene TRBV3-2) and TRBJ2-7; 11 bases map to TRBD2. J lost 6 bases, V lost 4 bases, and 5 bases had no gene match. CDR1 LGHDT and CDR2 YNNKEL come from the germline V gene (reference sequence). The CDR3 covers 14 residues. The DNA of the CDR3 is TGTGCCAGCAGCCTAGCGGGAGGGATGAGCGAGCAGTACTTC. It yields the protein CASSLAGGMSEQYF.

This clone was detected a few times. J is TRBJ2-3 and V is TRBV29-1; tentative D call: TRBD1 (5 bases). The CDR3 sequence is 12 residues long. Germline V CDR1 and CDR2: SQVTM, ANQGSEA. The V and J ends lost 7 bases and 1 base respectively, with 9 bases between them. The CDR3 sequence is CSDLRGTDTQYF. The CDR3 DNA sequence: TGCAGCGACCTCAGGGGCACAGATACGCAGTATTTT.

V gene TRBV30 combines with J gene TRBJ1-2; D gene unclear. The V end was cut by 0 bases, the J end by 2 bases, with 10 bases between. Germline V lookup: CDR1 GTSNPN, CDR2 SVGIG (reference sequence). The CDR3 loop spans 14 amino acids. The CDR3 nucleotides are TGTGCCTGGAGTGTAGAGGGAGGAAACTATGGCTACACCTTC. Translation: CAWSVEGGNYGYTF.

The chain couples TRBV2 to TRBJ1-2, with 7 bases identical to TRBD1. This CDR3 is 20 amino acids long. With 1 base clipped from V and 2 bases from J, the junction kept 19 bases outside the gene matches. Germline V gene lookup returns CDR1 SNHLY and CDR2 FYNNEI. Here the CDR3 reads CASSEVKPRQGVKPNYGYTF. CDR3 coding DNA: TGTGCCAGCAGTGAAGTGAAACCCCGACAGGGAGTAAAACCAAACTATGGCTACACCTTC.

The chain is built from TRBV6-8 and TRBJ1-3; tentative D call: TRBD1 (6 bases). The V end lost 6 bases, the J end lost 3 bases, and 15 bases lay between the germline ends. The CDR3 is made up of 15 amino acids. Germline V gives CDR1 MNHGY, CDR2 SAAAGT. CDR3 nucleotide sequence: TGTGCCAGCAGCCCGGGGGGCGAATATGGAAACACCATATATTTT. It encodes CASSPGGEYGNTIYF.

CDR3 sequence reads: CASSALLGSGMNEQFF. CDR3 sequence (DNA): TGTGCCAGCAGTGCCCTTCTGGGCTCAGGGATGAATGAGCAGTTCTTC. This sequence joins TRBV28 and TRBJ2-1, with D tentatively TRBD1 (5 bases). Per germline, CDR1 MDHEN and CDR2 SYDVKM. Trimming pared 5 bases from V and 7 bases from J, leaving 21 bases between. CDR3 length: 16 residues.

This chain links TRBV5-1 with TRBJ2-3, with unresolved D. The CDR3 loop spans 12 amino acids. Germline V gene sequence: CDR1 SGHRS, CDR2 YFSETQ. Trimming left V 0 bases short and J 6 bases short, with 5 bases between. The CDR3 DNA is TGCGCCAGCAGCTTGGAGCTGGATACGCAGTATTTT. Translated: CASSLELDTQYF.

The gene calls are TRBV2 and TRBJ1-2, with D unresolved. CDR1 is SNHLY, CDR2 FYNNEI, per germline. This CDR3 has 13 residues. The V gene lost 4 bases and the J gene lost 2 bases, with 8 bases spanning the gap. In DNA form, the CDR3 reads TGTGCCAGCAGTGTTTCCCAGAACTATGGCTACACCTTC. Translating it yields CASSVSQNYGYTF. Supplemented by reference TRBV2 and TRBJ1-2, the full variable domain reads EPEVTQTPSHQVTQMGQEVILRCVPISNHLYFYWYRQILGQKVEFLVSFYNNEISEKSEIFDDQFSVERPDGSNFTLKIRSTKLEDSAMYFCASSVSQNYGYTFGSGTRLTVV.